The sequence of this T cell receptor beta chain was determined in a study of CD8 T cells in Susac syndrome. On the study more broadly: Within the group of sequenced Susac syndrome patients, over 5 had active disease and eight or nine were in remission. Patients with Susac syndrome had blood drawn and were at that point therapy-naive, on corticosteroids, or on intravenous immunoglobulin alone.

Comments on this clonotype: Antigen unknown.

Points from the study as a whole: Repertoires of Susac syndrome CD4+ T cells lacked clonal expansion.

Reverse transcription of about 0.45 to 1 ug RNA used random hexamers. An immunoSEQ multiplex PCR generated amplified TCR beta CDR3 products spanning 54 Vbeta and 13 Jbeta. TCRdb ran MiXCR on the immunoSEQ multiplex PCR reads and lists one entry per CDR3 protein. The sample includes 200,000 to 250,000 distinct CDR3 sequences, about 94% of them seen just once. What was sequenced was CD4+ T cells from PBMCs. This receptor was obtained from a human donor with Susac syndrome.

The DNA of the CDR3 is TGTGCCAGCAGTTCCCTGGATGGGGGGGCAGCGTACAATGAGCAGTTCTTC. It yields the protein CASSSLDGGAAYNEQFF. V is TRBV27 and J is TRBJ2-1, with D perhaps matching TRBD2 (7 bases). The CDR3 length is 17 residues. V lost 4 bases, J lost 4 bases, and 20 bases lay in between. Germline V CDR1 and CDR2: MNHEY, SMNVEV (reference sequence).